One TCR beta chain is described in this entry. Treatment meaning: preoperative locoregional IRX-2 cytokine immunotherapy. This phase Ib study tested locoregional IRX-2 cytokine immunotherapy given before surgery. This specimen comes from a study of preoperative IRX-2 immunotherapy in early breast cancer. Profiling relied on immunoSEQ multiplex PCR, and the TCRdb table lists in-frame clones only, not all of them. The sample shows over 30,000 clones, 85% to 90% of them seen only once. Trimming left V 5 bases short and J 0 bases short, with 10 bases between. Germline lookup yields CDR1 SGHDN and CDR2 FVKESK. The CDR3 loop spans 14 amino acids.

The J gene is TRBJ2-5, the V gene TRBV14; D unclear. The sample consisted of tumor tissue, taken after IRX-2 immunotherapy. This TCR derives from a human donor with breast cancer. CDR3 protein: CASSGWADQETQYF. CDR3 DNA sequence: TGTGCCAGCAGCGGATGGGCAGACCAAGAGACCCAGTACTTC.